This record concerns one T cell receptor beta chain sequence. The antigen remains unidentified. The data were obtained in a study of shared clonotypes between healthy human individuals. Findings of the study overall: There were few donors, and this limited the genetic and exposure-history diversity represented. Naive subsets usually exceeded memory subsets in estimated richness.

Germline loops: CDR1 SGHNT, CDR2 YYREEE (reference sequence). This CDR3 is 13 amino acids long. Trimming pared 7 bases from V and 6 bases from J, leaving 16 bases between. CD45RO negativity and positive selection for CCR7 defined naive CD8 cells, a population that excluded terminally differentiated effector memory CD45RA+ cells. The donors, all of them Caucasian adults, lived in Nashville, Tennessee. The assay was run at deep level. The table came from immunoSEQ multiplex PCR; TCRdb's copy has only in-frame clones and leaves some out. The data show roughly 2 million clones, with approximately 95% seen just once and roughly 1% held by the top ten.

The sample was naive CD8+ T cells sorted from blood. The chain uses TRBV5-4 and TRBJ1-2; D gene ambiguous. The clonotype comes from a man aged 18 to 29 in good health. The CDR3 protein is CASRYGGSHGYTF. In DNA form, the CDR3 reads TGTGCCAGCCGCTACGGAGGATCGCATGGCTACACCTTC.